This record concerns one T cell receptor (beta chain) sequence. These data originate in a study of blood T cell repertoires in COVID-19. Study details: Spain, Italy and the United States supplied samples that represented acute and convalescent COVID-19. Sources were T cells, B-cell-depleted T cells, or PBMCs; the material itself was cDNA or gDNA.

Original processing notes: Reference gene primer amplification yielded estimated nucleated cell counts. Sequenced by immunoSEQ multiplex PCR; TCRdb stores in-frame clones only, minus some. That table gives V, J and clone size, and the DNA gave D and trimming. The profile shows about 94,000 clones, roughly 86% of them singletons. V was clipped by 5 bases and J by 4 bases, with 15 bases between them. The CDR3 is made up of 15 amino acids. Germline V gene sequence: CDR1 SGHTA, CDR2 FQGTGA. The sequence derives from a human donor with acute or convalescent COVID-19. The donor label of this sample is uncertain. The V and J genes are TRBV7-3 and TRBJ1-3, with D possibly being TRBD1 (6 bases). Sequenced: peripheral blood. CDR3 region: CASSDRGGGGNTIYF. In DNA form, the CDR3 reads TGTGCCAGCAGCGACCGGGGGGGCGGCGGAAACACCATATATTTT.